The entry that follows covers one T cell receptor (beta chain) sequence. Its matching antigen is unknown. Focal radiation was given together with CTLA-4 blockade (ipilimumab) to patients with chemo-refractory metastatic non-small-cell lung cancer. Assay: immunoSEQ multiplex PCR; the TCRdb copy retains only in-frame clones and omits some. The data contain approximately 85,000 clones, approximately 83% of them singletons. CDR3 size: 13 residues. The V gene's germline CDR1 is SGHRS and CDR2 YFSETQ. Trimming removed 0 bases at V and 7 bases at J, with 8 bases between. The record originates from a study of radiotherapy plus CTLA-4 blockade in lung cancer. Study-level background: An objective response was seen in around 19% of patients, and disease control in over 25%. Study observations and caveats: Early shifts in blood T cell clones, with interferon-beta, reportedly predicted response best. TCR clones from tumors expanded in blood after radiotherapy plus ipilimumab.

The source of this sequence is a human donor with non-small cell lung cancer who had a partial response to radiotherapy plus ipilimumab. The sequenced sample was peripheral blood, obtained from a patient treated with radiotherapy plus ipilimumab. The chain combines TRBV5-1 with TRBJ2-1; possibly TRBD2 for D (6 bases). The CDR3 coding sequence is TGCGCCAGCAGCTTGGCCAGCGGGAATGAGCAGTTCTTC. Translating gives CASSLASGNEQFF. Supplemented by reference TRBV5-1 and TRBJ2-1, the full variable domain reads KAGVTQTPRYLIKTRGQQVTLSCSPISGHRSVSWYQQTPGQGLQFLFEYFSETQRNKGNFPGRFSGRQFSNSRSEMNVSTLELGDSALYLCASSLASGNEQFFGPGTRLTVL.